This T cell receptor beta chain is from a study of T cell changes during pregnancy in multiple sclerosis. Profiling relied on immunoSEQ multiplex PCR, and the TCRdb table lists in-frame clones only, not all of them. This repertoire shows more than 20,000 clones, 90% found once; its top ten account for under 9.5%. Germline loops: CDR1 LNHDA, CDR2 SQIVND (reference sequence). The CDR3 extends over 13 amino acids. V dropped 6 bases and J dropped 6 bases, with 11 bases sitting between them. The clonotype originates from a female donor in good health, enrolled as a control in a pregnancy study. The chain is built from TRBV19 and TRBJ2-2; D perhaps matches TRBD1 (5 bases). Sequences were derived from CD8+ T cells from peripheral blood mononuclear cells, sampled in the third trimester of pregnancy. The CDR3 DNA reads TGTGCCAGTAGCCCCGACAGTCCCGGGGAGCTGTTTTTT. It translates to CASSPDSPGELFF.